This T cell receptor beta chain was captured by sequencing in a study of T cell responses to AZD1222 COVID-19 vaccine. To note about this clone: What it binds is unknown.

Study-wide points: At study baseline, merely roughly 6 AZD1222 recipients were seropositive. The repertoires were collected only after the peak T cell response. Females outnumbered males among donors, who were mostly white British; clonal diversity was possibly underestimated. Spike-wide coverage was observed for vaccine-associated CD4 TCRs, with dominant responses at 160-218 and 743-854.

The method was immunoSEQ multiplex PCR; TCRdb's version includes in-frame clones alone and lacks a portion of them. Among approximately 150,000 clones listed, about 89% were seen once. V was pared by 1 base and J by 7 bases, with 10 bases between. Germline V gene lookup returns CDR1 SGHKS and CDR2 YYEKEE (reference sequence). This CDR3 is built from 13 residues. This rearrangement joins TRBV5-5 to TRBJ2-3; tentative D call: TRBD2 (5 bases). The receptor was isolated from an adult in good health. The input for sequencing was peripheral blood, taken on day 0 of AZD1222 vaccination. In DNA, the CDR3 is TGTGCCAGCAGCTTGATGGACTGGTATACGCAGTATTTT. Translating it yields CASSLMDWYTQYF.